This T cell receptor (beta chain) was sequenced during a study of beta chain features in type 1 diabetes. CD45RO/CCR7/CD25/CD127/CD95/CD27 staining was used to isolate CD4+ naive, central memory, regulatory and stem cell-like memory cells by sorting. In all sorted populations, purity surpassed 95%. Whole-study results and caveats: Patients' naive, central memory and Treg TCRB repertoires seemed closer to one another than those of healthy donors. Junctions at VDJ sites from type 1 diabetes patients had fewer insertions and more deletions. For Type 1 diabetes patients, all four CD4+ subsets carried TCRB CDR3s that were moderately but significantly shorter.

Reverse transcribing all isolated RNA meant expressed TCRB transcripts were sequenced. Only in-frame clones appear in the TCRdb table, and some are missing; sequencing was by immunoSEQ multiplex PCR. The data hold 500,000 to 800,000 clones, with roughly an eighth observed a single time. In germline, CDR1 is SGHRS, CDR2 YFSETQ. The CDR3 runs to 16 residues. The ends were cut back, 2 bases at V and 4 bases at J, with 15 bases in the middle. Remarks on this clone: Its antigen is currently unknown.

The receptor's source is a young man with type 1 diabetes. Sequencing was performed on naive CD4+ T cells from blood. The chain combines TRBV5-1 with TRBJ1-4; possibly TRBD1 for D (5 bases). The CDR3: CASSLTAGLLNEKLFF. The CDR3 bases are TGCGCCAGCAGCTTAACGGCGGGGCTACTTAATGAAAAACTGTTTTTT.